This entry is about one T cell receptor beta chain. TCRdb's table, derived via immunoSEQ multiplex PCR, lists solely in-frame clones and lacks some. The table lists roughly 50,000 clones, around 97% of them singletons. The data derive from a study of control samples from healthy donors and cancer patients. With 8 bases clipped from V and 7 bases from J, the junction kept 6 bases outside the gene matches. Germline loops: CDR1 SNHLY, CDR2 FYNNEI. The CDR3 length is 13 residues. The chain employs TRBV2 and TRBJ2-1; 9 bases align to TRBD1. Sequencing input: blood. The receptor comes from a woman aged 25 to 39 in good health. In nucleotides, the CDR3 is TGTGCCAGCGCCGACAGGGGGACGAATGAGCAGTTCTTC. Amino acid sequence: CASADRGTNEQFF.